This T cell receptor (beta chain) was captured by sequencing in a study of lymphopenia after photon versus proton radiotherapy (dated by TCRdb to the late 2010s). With respect to the entire study: In patients with gastrointestinal tumors who developed high-grade lymphopenia, the study compared the immunological effects of photon radiation therapy with those of proton radiation therapy. The approximately 20 patients in the cohort had gastrointestinal tumors, were treated with either photon or proton therapy, and subsequently developed lymphopenia. The goal of the study was to characterize the differences between the two radiation modalities in how they affect the immune system. What the work shows at the level of the full study, not this receptor alone: Relative stability during treatment was observed in proton-treated patients, whereas loss of naive T cells and TCR diversity and gain of effector/memory populations were observed in photon-treated patients. After the lymphocyte count nadir, repertoires from photon-treated patients showed oligoclonal expansion, particularly of CD8+ Temra cells, and this expansion drove the decline in diversity. The survival association was assessed only in patients who died, and the authors presented better survival with proton therapy as a possibility rather than a demonstrated result. Among patients across the cohort who died, overall survival time showed an inverse correlation with a larger post-nadir drop in TCR diversity.

The library came from the immunoSEQ multiplex PCR assay. Alongside multiparametric flow cytometry, deep sequencing of rearranged TCR beta loci was used to profile the T cell repertoires. Imported from immuneACCESS, the table was reduced by TCRdb to in-frame sequences with V and J called. These copies leave out some clones; in studies compared against another copy, an unresolved V gene accounts for under half, and the cause of the remainder is not known. Within this sample are roughly 7,000 clones, with 89% of them counted one time only. The top ten hold approximately 15% of the sample. There are 16 amino acids in the CDR3, from cysteine to phenylalanine inclusive. CDR3 DNA is the only sequence kept; it has 48 bases, read in frame from the first base. Notes on this clone: Its antigen is currently not known. No much larger clone is present one base from it, and per-base qualities are unavailable.

The starting material was peripheral blood, obtained from a patient treated with photon-based radiotherapy. The receptor chain draws on TRBV21-1 and TRBJ2-7; TRBD1 is taken as the D call from the table, unchecked against the DNA. TRBV21-1 is flagged as a pseudogene. The TCR was taken from a man aged 55-75 years with cholangiocarcinoma. CDR3 protein: CASSAQIQGRSYEQYF. DNA sequence: TGTGCCAGCAGCGCGCAAATCCAGGGTCGGTCCTACGAGCAGTACTTC.